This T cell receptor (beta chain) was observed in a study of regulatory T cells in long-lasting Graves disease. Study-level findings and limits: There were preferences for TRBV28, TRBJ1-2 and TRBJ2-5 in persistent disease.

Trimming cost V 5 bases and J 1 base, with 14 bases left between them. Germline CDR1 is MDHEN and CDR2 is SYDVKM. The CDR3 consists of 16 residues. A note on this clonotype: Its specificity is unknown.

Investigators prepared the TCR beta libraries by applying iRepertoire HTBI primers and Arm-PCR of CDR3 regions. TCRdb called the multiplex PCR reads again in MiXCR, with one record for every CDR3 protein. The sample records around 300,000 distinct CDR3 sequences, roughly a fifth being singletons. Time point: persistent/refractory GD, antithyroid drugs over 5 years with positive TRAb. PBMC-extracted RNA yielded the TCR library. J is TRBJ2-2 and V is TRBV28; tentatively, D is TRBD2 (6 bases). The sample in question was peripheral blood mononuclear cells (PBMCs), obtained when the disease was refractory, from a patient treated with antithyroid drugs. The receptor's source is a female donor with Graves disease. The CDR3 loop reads CASSMNSGRNTGELFF. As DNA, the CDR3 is TGTGCCAGCAGTATGAATAGCGGTCGGAACACCGGGGAGCTGTTTTTT. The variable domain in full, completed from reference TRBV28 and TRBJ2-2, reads DVKVTQSSRYLVKRTGEKVFLECVQDMDHENMFWYRQDPGLGLRLIYFSYDVKMKEKGDIPEGYSVSREKKERFSLILESASTNQTSMYLCASSMNSGRNTGELFFGEGSRLTVL.